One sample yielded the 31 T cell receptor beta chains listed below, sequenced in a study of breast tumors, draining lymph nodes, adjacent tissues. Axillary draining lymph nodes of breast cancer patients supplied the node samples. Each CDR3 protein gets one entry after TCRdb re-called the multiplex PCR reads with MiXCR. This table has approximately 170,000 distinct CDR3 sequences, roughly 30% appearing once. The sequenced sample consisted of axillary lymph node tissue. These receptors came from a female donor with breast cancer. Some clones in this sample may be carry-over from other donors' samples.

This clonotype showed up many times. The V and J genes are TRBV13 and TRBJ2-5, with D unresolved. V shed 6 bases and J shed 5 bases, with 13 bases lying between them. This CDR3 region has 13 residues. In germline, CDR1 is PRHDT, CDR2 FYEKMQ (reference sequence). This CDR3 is CASSLSLGETQYF. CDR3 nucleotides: TGTGCCAGCAGTCTCAGCTTAGGTGAGACCCAGTACTTC.

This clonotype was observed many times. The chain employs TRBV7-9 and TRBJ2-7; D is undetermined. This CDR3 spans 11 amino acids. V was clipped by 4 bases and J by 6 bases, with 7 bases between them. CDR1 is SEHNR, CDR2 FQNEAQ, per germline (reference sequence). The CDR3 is CASSYTTEQYF. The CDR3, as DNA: TGTGCCAGCAGCTACACAACCGAGCAGTACTTC.

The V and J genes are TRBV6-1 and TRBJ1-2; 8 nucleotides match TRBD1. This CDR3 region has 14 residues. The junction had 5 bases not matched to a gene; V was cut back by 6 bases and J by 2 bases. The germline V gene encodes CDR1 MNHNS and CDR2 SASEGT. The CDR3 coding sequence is TGTGCCAGCAGACAGGACAGGGCAAACTATGGCTACACCTTC. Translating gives CASRQDRANYGYTF.

Here the CDR3 DNA reads TGTGCCAGCAGCTTACGGGGCCCGGGGAAGGCTAGTCAAGAGACCCAGTACTTC. This sequence encodes CASSLRGPGKASQETQYF. The chain is built from TRBV11-2 and TRBJ2-5; tentatively, D is TRBD1 or TRBD2 (5 bases each). CDR3 length: 18 residues. Germline V gene sequence: CDR1 SGHAT, CDR2 FQNNGV. Deletions cut 2 bases from V and 2 bases from J, with 21 bases between. The complete variable domain, with remaining parts taken from reference TRBV11-2 and TRBJ2-5, reads EAGVAQSPRYKIIEKRQSVAFWCNPISGHATLYWYQQILGQGPKLLIQFQNNGVVDDSQLPKDRFSAERLKGVDSTLKIQPAKLEDSAVYLCASSLRGPGKASQETQYFGPGTRLLVL.

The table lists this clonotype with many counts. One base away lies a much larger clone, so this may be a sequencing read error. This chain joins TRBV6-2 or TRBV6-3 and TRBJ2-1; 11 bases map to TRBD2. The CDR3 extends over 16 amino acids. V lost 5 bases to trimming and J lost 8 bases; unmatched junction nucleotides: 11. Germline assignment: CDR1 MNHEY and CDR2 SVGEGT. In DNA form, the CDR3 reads TGTGCCAGCAGTCACGTATCTAGCGGGAGGAGGTATGAGCAGTTCTTC. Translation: CASSHVSSGRRYEQFF.

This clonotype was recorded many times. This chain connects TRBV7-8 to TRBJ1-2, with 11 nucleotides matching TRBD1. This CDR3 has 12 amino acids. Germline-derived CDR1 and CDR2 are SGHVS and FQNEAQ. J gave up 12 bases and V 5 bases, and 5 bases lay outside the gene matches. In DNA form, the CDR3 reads TGTGCCAGCAGCCCGGACAGGGGGCTTGACACCTTC. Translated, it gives CASSPDRGLDTF.

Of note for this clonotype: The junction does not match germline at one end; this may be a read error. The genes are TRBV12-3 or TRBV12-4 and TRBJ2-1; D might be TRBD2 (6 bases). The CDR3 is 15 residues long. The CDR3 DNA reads TGTGCCAGCAGCTTCCGCCGGGGGTCACTGAATGAGCAGCTCTTC. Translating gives CASSFRRGSLNEQLF.

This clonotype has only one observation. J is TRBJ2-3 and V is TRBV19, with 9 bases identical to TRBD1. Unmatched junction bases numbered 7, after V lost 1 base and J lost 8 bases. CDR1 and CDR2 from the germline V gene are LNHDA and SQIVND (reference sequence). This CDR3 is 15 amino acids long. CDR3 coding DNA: TGTGCCAGTAGTATAGTGGGACAGGGACGGGGTACGCAGTATTTT. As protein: CASSIVGQGRGTQYF.

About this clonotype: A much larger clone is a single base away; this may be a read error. CDR3 in DNA: TGTGCCAGCAGCTTCACAGCCGGGGCCGCCCACGAGCAGTACTTC. It encodes CASSFTAGAAHEQYF. This sequence joins TRBV5-5 and TRBJ2-7; D is tentatively TRBD1 or TRBD2 (5 bases each). This CDR3 is 15 amino acids long. V was pared by 2 bases and J by 5 bases, with 17 bases between. Germline V gives CDR1 SGHKS, CDR2 YYEKEE (reference sequence).

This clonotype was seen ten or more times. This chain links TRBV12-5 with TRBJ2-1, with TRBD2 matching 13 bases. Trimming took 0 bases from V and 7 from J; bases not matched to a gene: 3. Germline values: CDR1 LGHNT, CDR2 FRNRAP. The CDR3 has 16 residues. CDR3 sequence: CASGLVLAGGDNEQFF. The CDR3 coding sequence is TGTGCTAGTGGTTTGGTACTAGCGGGAGGGGATAATGAGCAGTTCTTC. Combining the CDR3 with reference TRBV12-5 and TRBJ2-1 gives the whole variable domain DARVTQTPRHKVTEMGQEVTMRCQPILGHNTVFWYRQTMMQGLELLAYFRNRAPLDDSGMPKDRFSAEMPDATLATLKIQPSEPRDSAVYFCASGLVLAGGDNEQFFGPGTRLTVL.

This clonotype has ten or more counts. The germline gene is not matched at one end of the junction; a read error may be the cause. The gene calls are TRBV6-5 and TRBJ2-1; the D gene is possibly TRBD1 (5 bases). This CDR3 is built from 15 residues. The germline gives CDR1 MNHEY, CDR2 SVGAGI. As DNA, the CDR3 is TGTGCCAGCAGTCACTCGGGCAGGGTAAATCCCGAGCAGTTCTTC. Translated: CASSHSGRVNPEQFF.

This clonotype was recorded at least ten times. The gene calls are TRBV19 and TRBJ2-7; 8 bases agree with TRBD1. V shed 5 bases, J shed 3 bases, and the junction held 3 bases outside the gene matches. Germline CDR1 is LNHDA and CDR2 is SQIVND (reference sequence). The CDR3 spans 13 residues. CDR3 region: CASSPDRGYEQYF. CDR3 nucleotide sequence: TGTGCCAGTAGTCCAGACAGGGGCTACGAGCAGTACTTC. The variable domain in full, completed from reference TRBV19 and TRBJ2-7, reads DGGITQSPKYLFRKEGQNVTLSCEQNLNHDAMYWYRQDPGQGLRLIYYSQIVNDFQKGDIAEGYSVSREKKESFPLTVTSAQKNPTAFYLCASSPDRGYEQYFGPGTRLTVT.

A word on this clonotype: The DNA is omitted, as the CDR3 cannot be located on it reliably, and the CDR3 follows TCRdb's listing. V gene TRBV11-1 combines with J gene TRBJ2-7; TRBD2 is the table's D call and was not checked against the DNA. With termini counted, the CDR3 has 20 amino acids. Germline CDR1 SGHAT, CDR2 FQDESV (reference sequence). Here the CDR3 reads CASSFYICSASAPGTHEQYF.

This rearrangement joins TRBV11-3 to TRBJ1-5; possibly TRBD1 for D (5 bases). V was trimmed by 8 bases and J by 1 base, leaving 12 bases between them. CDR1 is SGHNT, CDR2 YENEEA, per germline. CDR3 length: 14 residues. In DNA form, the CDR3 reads TGTGCCAGCGCTGGGGGGGGGAGCAATCAGCCCCAGCATTTT. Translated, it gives CASAGGGSNQPQHF.

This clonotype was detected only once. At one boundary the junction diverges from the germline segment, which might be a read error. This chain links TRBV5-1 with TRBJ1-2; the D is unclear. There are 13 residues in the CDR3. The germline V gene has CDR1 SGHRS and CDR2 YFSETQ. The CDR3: CASSLDTNYGNTF. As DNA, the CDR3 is TGCGCCAGCAGCTTGGACACCAACTATGGCAACACCTTC.

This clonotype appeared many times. CDR3 nucleotide sequence: TGTGCCAGCAGCTTAGGTGGGGCAGATACGCAGTATTTT. Encoded protein: CASSLGGADTQYF. V gene TRBV7-9 combines with J gene TRBJ2-3; D is unresolved. V was cut by 1 base and J by 4 bases, with 6 bases left in between. The CDR3 has 13 amino acids. CDR1 SEHNR and CDR2 FQNEAQ come from the germline V gene (reference sequence).

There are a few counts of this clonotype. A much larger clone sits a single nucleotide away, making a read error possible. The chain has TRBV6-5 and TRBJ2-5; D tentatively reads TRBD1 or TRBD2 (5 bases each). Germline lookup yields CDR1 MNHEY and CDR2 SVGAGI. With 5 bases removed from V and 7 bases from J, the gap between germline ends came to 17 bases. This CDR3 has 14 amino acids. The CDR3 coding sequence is TGTGCCAGCAGTCCGACCAGGGACCCTGGGACCCAGTACTTC. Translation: CASSPTRDPGTQYF.

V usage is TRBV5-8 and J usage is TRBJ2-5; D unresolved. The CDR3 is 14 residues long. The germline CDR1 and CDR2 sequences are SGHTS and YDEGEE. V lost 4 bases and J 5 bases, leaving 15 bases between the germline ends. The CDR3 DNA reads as TGTGCCAGCAGCGCACCATTTTCCCCCGAGACCCAGTACTTC. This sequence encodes CASSAPFSPETQYF. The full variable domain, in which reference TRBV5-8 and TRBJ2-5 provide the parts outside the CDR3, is EAGVTQSPTHLIKTRGQQATLRCSPISGHTSVYWYQQALGLGLQFLLWYDEGEERNRGNFPPRFSGRQFPNYSSELNVNALELEDSALYLCASSAPFSPETQYFGPGTRLLVL.

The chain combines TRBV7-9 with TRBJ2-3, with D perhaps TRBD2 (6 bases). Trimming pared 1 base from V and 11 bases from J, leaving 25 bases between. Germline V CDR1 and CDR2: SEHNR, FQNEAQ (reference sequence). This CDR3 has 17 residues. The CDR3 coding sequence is TGTGCCAGCAGCTTAGGGTTCGGCGGGACGGCCTACAATGAGCAGTATTTT. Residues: CASSLGFGGTAYNEQYF.

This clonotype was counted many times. The CDR3 DNA follows: TGTGCCAGCTCACCATCCGGGGACCTCCAGCATTTT. It encodes CASSPSGDLQHF. The chain has TRBV18 and TRBJ1-5; weak D call: TRBD1 (5 bases). The length of the CDR3 is 12 residues. Trimming took 2 bases from V and 12 from J, leaving 11 bases between them. Per germline, CDR1 KGHSH and CDR2 LQKENI. Full variable domain (outside the CDR3, taken from reference TRBV18 and TRBJ1-5): NAGVMQNPRHLVRRRGQEARLRCSPMKGHSHVYWYRQLPEEGLKFMVYLQKENIIDESGMPKERFSAEFPKEGPSILRIQQVVRGDSAAYFCASSPSGDLQHFGDGTRLSIL.

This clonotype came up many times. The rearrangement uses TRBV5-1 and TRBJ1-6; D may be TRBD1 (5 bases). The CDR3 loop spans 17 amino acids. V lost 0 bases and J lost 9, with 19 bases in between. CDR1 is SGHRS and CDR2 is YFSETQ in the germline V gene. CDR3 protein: CASSLGRKGNLGSPLHF. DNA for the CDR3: TGCGCCAGCAGCTTGGGCCGTAAGGGGAATTTGGGTTCACCCCTCCACTTT.

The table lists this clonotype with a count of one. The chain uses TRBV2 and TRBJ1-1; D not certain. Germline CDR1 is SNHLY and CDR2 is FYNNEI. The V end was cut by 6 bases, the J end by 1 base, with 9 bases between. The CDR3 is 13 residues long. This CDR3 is CASSGSGNTEAFF. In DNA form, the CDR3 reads TGTGCCAGCAGCGGCTCCGGGAACACTGAAGCTTTCTTT.

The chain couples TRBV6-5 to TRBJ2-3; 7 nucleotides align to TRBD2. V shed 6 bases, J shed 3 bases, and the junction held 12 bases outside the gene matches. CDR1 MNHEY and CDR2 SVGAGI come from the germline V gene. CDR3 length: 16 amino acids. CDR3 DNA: TGTGCCAGCAGAACCACGATAGCGCGGGGGACAGATACGCAGTATTTT. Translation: CASRTTIARGTDTQYF.

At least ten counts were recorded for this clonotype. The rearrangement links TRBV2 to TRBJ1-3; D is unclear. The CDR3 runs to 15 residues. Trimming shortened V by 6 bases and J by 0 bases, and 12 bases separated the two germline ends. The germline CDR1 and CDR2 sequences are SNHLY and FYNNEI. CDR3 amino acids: CASRKASVSGNTIYF. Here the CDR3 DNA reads TGTGCCAGCAGGAAGGCTTCGGTCTCTGGAAACACCATATATTTT.

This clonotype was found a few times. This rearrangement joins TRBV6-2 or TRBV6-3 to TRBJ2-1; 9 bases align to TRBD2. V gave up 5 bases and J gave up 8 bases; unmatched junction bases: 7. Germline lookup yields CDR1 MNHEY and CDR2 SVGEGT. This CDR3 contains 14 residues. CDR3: CASSPRGGVYEQFF. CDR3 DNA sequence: TGTGCCAGCAGTCCGCGGGGGGGCGTTTATGAGCAGTTCTTC.

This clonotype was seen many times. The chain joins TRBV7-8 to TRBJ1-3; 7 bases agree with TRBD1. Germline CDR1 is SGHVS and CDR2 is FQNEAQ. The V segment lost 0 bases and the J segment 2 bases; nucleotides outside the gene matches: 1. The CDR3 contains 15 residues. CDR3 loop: CASSLADRPGNTIYF. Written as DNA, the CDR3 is TGTGCCAGCAGCTTAGCGGACAGGCCTGGAAACACCATATATTTT.

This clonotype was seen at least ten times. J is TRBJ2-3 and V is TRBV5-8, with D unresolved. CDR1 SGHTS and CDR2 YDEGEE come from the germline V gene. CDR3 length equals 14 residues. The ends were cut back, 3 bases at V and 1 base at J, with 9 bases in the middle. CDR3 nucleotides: TGTGCCAGCAGCTACAGACCCCGCACAGATACGCAGTATTTT. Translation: CASSYRPRTDTQYF.

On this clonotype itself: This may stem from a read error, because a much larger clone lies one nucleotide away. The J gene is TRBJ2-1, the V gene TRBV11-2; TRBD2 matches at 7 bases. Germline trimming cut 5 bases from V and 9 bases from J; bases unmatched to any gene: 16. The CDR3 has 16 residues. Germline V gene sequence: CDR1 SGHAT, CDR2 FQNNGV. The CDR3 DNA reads TGTGCCAGCAGCACACCTTTAGCTGTGGAGCGGGGTGAGCAGTTCTTC. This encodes CASSTPLAVERGEQFF.

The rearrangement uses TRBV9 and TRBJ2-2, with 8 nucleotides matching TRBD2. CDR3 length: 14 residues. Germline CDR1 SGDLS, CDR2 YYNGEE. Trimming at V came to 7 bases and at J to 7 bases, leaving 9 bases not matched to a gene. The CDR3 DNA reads TGTGCCAGCCAAGATACTAGCGGATACGGGGAGCTGTTTTTT. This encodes CASQDTSGYGELFF.

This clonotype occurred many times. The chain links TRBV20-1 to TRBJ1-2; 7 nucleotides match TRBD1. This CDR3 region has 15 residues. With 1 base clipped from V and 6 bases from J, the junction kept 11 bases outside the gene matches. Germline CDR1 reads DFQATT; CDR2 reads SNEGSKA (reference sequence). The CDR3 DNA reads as TGCAGTGCTAGAGGACAGGGTGAAGGTATGGATGGCTACACCTTC. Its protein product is CSARGQGEGMDGYTF.

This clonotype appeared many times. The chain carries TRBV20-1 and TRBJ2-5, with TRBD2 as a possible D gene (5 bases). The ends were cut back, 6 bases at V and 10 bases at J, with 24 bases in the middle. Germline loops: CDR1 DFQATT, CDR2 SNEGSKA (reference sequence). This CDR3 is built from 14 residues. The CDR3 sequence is CSADGVGSIGDQYF. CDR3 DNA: TGCAGTGCCGACGGCGTTGGGAGTATAGGCGACCAGTACTTC.